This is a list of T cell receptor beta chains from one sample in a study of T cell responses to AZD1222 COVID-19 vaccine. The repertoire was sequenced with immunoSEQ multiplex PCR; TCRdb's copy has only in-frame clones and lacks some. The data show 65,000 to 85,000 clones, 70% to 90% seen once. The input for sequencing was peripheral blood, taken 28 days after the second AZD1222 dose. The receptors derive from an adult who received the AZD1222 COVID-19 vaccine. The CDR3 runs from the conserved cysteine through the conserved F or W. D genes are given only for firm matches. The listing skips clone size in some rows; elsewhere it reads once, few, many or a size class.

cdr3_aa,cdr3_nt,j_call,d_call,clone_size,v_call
CASSPAAGDRNTIYF,TGTGCCAGCAGCCCTGCCGCAGGGGATCGAAACACCATATATTTT,TRBJ1-3,.,.,TRBV5-4
CASSQGGPSYNEQFF,TGTGCCAGCAGCCAGGGGGGACCCTCCTACAATGAGCAGTTCTTC,TRBJ2-1,.,.,TRBV5-4
CASSQSSSTDTQYF,TGTGCCAGCAGCCAATCGAGCAGCACAGATACGCAGTATTTT,TRBJ2-3,.,.,TRBV3-1/TRBV3-2
CASSLPGQVHTGELFF,TGTGCCAGCAGCTTGCCGGGACAGGTTCACACCGGGGAGCTGTTTTTT,TRBJ2-2,TRBD1,.,TRBV5-4
CAISEKRDRGSGELFF,TGTGCCATCAGTGAGAAGAGGGACAGGGGGTCCGGGGAGCTGTTTTTT,TRBJ2-2,TRBD1,.,TRBV10-3
CASSVVRGTRRNEQFF,TGTGCCAGCAGCGTAGTTCGGGGGACACGACGCAATGAGCAGTTCTTC,TRBJ2-1,.,.,TRBV9
CASSWERNQPQHF,TGTGCCAGCAGTTGGGAGCGCAATCAGCCCCAGCATTTT,TRBJ1-5,.,.,TRBV28
CAISELGWGSGEQFF,TGTGCCATCAGTGAATTGGGTTGGGGCAGTGGTGAGCAGTTCTTC,TRBJ2-1,.,few,TRBV10-3
CASSFRTGLQETQYF,TGTGCCAGCAGCTTCAGAACAGGCCTCCAAGAGACCCAGTACTTC,TRBJ2-5,.,.,TRBV14
CASRRGQGWELFF,TGTGCCAGCAGGCGGGGACAGGGCTGGGAGCTGTTTTTT,TRBJ2-2,TRBD1,.,TRBV3-1/TRBV3-2
CASSPDGYYGYTF,TGTGCCAGCAGCCCGGACGGATACTATGGCTACACCTTC,TRBJ1-2,.,.,TRBV3-1/TRBV3-2
CAWKWTGADRNTIYF,TGTGCCTGGAAGTGGACAGGGGCGGATAGAAACACCATATATTTT,TRBJ1-3,TRBD1,once,TRBV30
CASGSDRAGTYEQYF,TGTGCCAGTGGGAGCGACCGGGCGGGGACCTACGAGCAGTACTTC,TRBJ2-7,.,.,TRBV19
CATSGGRDTQYF,TGTGCCACCAGTGGGGGTAGGGATACGCAGTATTTT,TRBJ2-3,.,.,TRBV24-1
CASSITEAFF,TGTGCCAGCAGCATAACTGAAGCTTTCTTT,TRBJ1-1,.,.,TRBV12-3/TRBV12-4
CASSLEPGQSYEQYF,TGTGCCAGCAGCTTAGAGCCGGGACAGAGCTACGAGCAGTACTTC,TRBJ2-7,TRBD1,.,TRBV7-8
CAWSKGGGNQPQHF,TGTGCCTGGAGTAAGGGGGGGGGCAATCAGCCCCAGCATTTT,TRBJ1-5,.,.,TRBV30
CASSRIGPTEAFF,TGTGCCAGCAGTAGAATCGGGCCTACTGAAGCTTTCTTT,TRBJ1-1,.,.,TRBV6-5
CASSLEGPRNEKLFF,TGCGCCAGCAGCTTGGAGGGACCGCGGAATGAAAAACTGTTTTTT,TRBJ1-4,.,.,TRBV5-1
CASRGQGAWSGELFF,TGTGCCAGCAGGGGACAGGGGGCTTGGTCCGGGGAGCTGTTTTTT,TRBJ2-2,TRBD1,.,TRBV13
CATSSDRVRHKDTQYF,TGTGCCACCAGCAGCGACAGGGTCAGACACAAAGATACGCAGTATTTT,TRBJ2-3,TRBD1,.,TRBV15
CASSPPNGEKLFF,TGTGCCAGTAGTCCCCCGAATGGTGAAAAACTGTTTTTT,TRBJ1-4,.,many,TRBV19
CASSFPHLSREQAFF,TGTGCCAGCAGTTTCCCACACCTAAGCAGGGAGCAAGCTTTCTTT,TRBJ1-1,.,.,TRBV28
CASRSGQGAFSNQPQHF,TGTGCCAGCCGGTCGGGACAGGGGGCTTTTAGCAATCAGCCCCAGCATTTT,TRBJ1-5,TRBD1,once,TRBV27
CASGAYRDTEAFF,TGTGCCAGCGGGGCCTACAGGGACACTGAAGCTTTCTTT,TRBJ1-1,.,.,TRBV3-1/TRBV3-2
CASSLGMGAFSTGELFF,TGTGCCAGCAGTCTAGGGATGGGGGCCTTTTCGACCGGGGAGCTGTTTTTT,TRBJ2-2,.,few,TRBV7-9
CASSEGGVSYNEQFF,TGTGCCAGCAGTGAAGGGGGGGTCTCCTACAATGAGCAGTTCTTC,TRBJ2-1,.,.,TRBV2
CAIGGTGRNTEAFF,TGTGCCATCGGGGGGACAGGGCGGAACACTGAAGCTTTCTTT,TRBJ1-1,TRBD1,.,TRBV10-3
CASSSGDRGLPYEQYF,TGCGCCAGCAGCTCAGGGGACAGGGGGTTACCCTACGAGCAGTACTTC,TRBJ2-7,TRBD1,.,TRBV5-1
CASSPPTRTDGYTF,TGTGCCAGCTCACCACCGACCCGGACAGATGGCTACACCTTC,TRBJ1-2,.,.,TRBV18
CASSPSGGRNEQFF,TGTGCCAGCAGCCCTAGCGGGGGGCGGAATGAGCAGTTCTTC,TRBJ2-1,TRBD2,medium-sized,TRBV7-2
CASSSQTGRVTDTQYF,TGTGCCAGCAGTTCACAGACAGGGAGAGTCACAGATACGCAGTATTTT,TRBJ2-3,TRBD1,.,TRBV28
CASSPYTGELFF,TGTGCCAGCAGCCCTTACACCGGGGAGCTGTTTTTT,TRBJ2-2,.,once,TRBV11-2
CASSKHRDEAFF,TGTGCCAGCAGCAAGCACAGGGATGAAGCTTTCTTT,TRBJ1-1,.,.,TRBV7-2
CASSDWQGNENEQFF,TGTGCCAGCAGTGATTGGCAGGGGAATGAGAATGAGCAGTTCTTC,TRBJ2-1,.,once,TRBV25-1
CASSPGTTYEQYF,TGTGCCAGCTCACCAGGGACAACCTACGAGCAGTACTTC,TRBJ2-7,.,once,TRBV18
CSANAGAEAFF,TGCAGTGCTAATGCAGGGGCTGAAGCTTTCTTT,TRBJ1-1,.,.,TRBV20-1
CSVERASPPEAFF,TGCAGCGTTGAAAGGGCCAGCCCGCCCGAAGCTTTCTTT,TRBJ1-1,.,.,TRBV29-1
CASSRGGTDTQYF,TGTGCCAGCAGCCGCGGGGGCACAGATACGCAGTATTTT,TRBJ2-3,.,.,TRBV5-6
CASSQQGQGIYEQYF,TGTGCCAGCAGCCAACAGGGACAGGGGATCTACGAGCAGTACTTC,TRBJ2-7,TRBD1,.,TRBV3-1/TRBV3-2
CAWSAGTGYLGEQYF,TGTGCCTGGAGTGCCGGGACAGGGTACTTGGGCGAGCAGTACTTC,TRBJ2-7,TRBD1,.,TRBV30
CASSLLGSTDTQYF,TGTGCCAGCAGCTTATTGGGTTCCACAGATACGCAGTATTTT,TRBJ2-3,.,once,TRBV7-2
CASSFRTGTETQYF,TGTGCCAGCAGCTTCCGGACAGGGACGGAGACCCAGTACTTC,TRBJ2-5,TRBD1,.,TRBV7-8
CSVRVGGLNTEAFF,TGCAGCGTTCGGGTCGGGGGGCTCAACACTGAAGCTTTCTTT,TRBJ1-1,.,.,TRBV29-1
CASSARDFKHEQYF,TGTGCCAGCAGCGCTCGGGACTTTAAACACGAGCAGTACTTC,TRBJ2-7,.,.,TRBV14